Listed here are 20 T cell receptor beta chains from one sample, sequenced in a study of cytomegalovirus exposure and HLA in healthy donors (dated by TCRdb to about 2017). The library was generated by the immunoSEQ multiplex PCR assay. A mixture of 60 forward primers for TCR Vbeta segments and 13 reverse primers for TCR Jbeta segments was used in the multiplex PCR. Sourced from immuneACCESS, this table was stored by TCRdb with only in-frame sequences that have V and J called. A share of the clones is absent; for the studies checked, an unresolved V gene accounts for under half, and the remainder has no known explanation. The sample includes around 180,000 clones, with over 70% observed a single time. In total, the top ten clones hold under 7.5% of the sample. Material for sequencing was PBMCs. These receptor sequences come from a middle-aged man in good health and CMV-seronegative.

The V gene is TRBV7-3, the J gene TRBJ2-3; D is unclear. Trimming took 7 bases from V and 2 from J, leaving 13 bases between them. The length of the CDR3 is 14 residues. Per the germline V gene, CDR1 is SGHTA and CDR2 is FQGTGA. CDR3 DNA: TGTGCCAGCAAAAATGGCCCTGACACAGATACGCAGTATTTT. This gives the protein CASKNGPDTDTQYF.

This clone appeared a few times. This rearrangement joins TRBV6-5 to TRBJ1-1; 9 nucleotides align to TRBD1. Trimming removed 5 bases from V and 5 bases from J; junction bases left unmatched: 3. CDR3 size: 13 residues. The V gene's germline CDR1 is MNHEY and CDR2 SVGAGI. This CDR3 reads CASSGTGRTEAFF. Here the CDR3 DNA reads TGTGCCAGCAGTGGGACAGGGAGGACTGAAGCTTTCTTT.

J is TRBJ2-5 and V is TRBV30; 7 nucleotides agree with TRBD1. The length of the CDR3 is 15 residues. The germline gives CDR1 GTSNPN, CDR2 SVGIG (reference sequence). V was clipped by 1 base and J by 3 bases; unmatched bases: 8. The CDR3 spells CAWSGKGAGKETQYF. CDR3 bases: TGTGCCTGGAGTGGAAAGGGGGCGGGTAAAGAGACCCAGTACTTC.

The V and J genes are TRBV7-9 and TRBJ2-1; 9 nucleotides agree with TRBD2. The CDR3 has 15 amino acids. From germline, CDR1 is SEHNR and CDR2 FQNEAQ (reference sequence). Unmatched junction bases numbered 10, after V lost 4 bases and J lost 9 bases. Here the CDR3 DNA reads TGTGCCAGCAGCTACCCTGGCGGGAGGGGGGTTGAGCAGTTCTTC. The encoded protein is CASSYPGGRGVEQFF.

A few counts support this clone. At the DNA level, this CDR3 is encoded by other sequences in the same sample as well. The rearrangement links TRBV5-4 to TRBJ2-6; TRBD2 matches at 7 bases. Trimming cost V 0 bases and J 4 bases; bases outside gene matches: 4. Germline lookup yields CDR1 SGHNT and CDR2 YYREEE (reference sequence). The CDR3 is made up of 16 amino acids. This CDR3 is CASSLAGGAGANVLTF. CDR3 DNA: TGTGCCAGCAGCTTGGCGGGAGGAGCCGGGGCCAACGTCCTGACTTTC.

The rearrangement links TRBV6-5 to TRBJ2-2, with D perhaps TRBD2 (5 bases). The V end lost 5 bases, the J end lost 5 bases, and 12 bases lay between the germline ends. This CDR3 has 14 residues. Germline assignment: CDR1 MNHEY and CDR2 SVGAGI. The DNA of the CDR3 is TGTGCCAGCAGTACAAGCGGATCTACCGGGGAGCTGTTTTTT. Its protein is CASSTSGSTGELFF.

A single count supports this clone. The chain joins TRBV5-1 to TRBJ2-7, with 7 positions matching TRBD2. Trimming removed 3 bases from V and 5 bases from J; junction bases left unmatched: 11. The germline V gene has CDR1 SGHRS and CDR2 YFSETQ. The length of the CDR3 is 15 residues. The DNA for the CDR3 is TGCGCCAGCAGCTCCCTGGTGGGCGGGAGCCACGAGCAGTACTTC. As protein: CASSSLVGGSHEQYF.

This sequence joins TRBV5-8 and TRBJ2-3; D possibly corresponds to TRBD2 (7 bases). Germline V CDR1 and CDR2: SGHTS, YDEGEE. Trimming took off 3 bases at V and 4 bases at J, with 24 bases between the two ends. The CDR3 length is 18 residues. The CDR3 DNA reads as TGTGCCAGCAGCTCGGGGGGTTCCTCAAGGGGGTTCGCAGATACGCAGTATTTT. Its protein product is CASSSGGSSRGFADTQYF.

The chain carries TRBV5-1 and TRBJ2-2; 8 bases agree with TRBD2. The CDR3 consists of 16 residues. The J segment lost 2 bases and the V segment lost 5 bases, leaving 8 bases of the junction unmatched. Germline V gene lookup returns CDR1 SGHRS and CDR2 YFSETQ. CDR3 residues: CASRGLAGYNTGELFF. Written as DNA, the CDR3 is TGCGCCAGCAGAGGTTTAGCGGGGTATAACACCGGGGAGCTGTTTTTT.

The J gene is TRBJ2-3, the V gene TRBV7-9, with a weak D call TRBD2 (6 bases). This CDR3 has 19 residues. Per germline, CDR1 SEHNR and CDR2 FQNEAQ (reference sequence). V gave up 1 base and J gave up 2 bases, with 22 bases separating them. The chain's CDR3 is CASSLVATSYTPVTDTQYF. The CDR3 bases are TGTGCCAGCAGCTTAGTGGCTACTAGCTATACCCCCGTCACAGATACGCAGTATTTT. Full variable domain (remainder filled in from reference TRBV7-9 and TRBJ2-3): DTGVSQNPRHKITKRGQNVTFRCDPISEHNRLYWYRQTLGQGPEFLTYFQNEAQLEKSRLLSDRFSAERPKGSFSTLEIQRTEQGDSAMYLCASSLVATSYTPVTDTQYFGPGTRLTVL.

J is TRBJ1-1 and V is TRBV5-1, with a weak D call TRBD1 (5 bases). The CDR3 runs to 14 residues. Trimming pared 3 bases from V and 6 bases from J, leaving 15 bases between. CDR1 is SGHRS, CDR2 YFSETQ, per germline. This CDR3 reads CASSSYDSKAEAFF. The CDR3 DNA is TGCGCCAGCAGCTCCTACGACAGCAAGGCTGAAGCTTTCTTT.

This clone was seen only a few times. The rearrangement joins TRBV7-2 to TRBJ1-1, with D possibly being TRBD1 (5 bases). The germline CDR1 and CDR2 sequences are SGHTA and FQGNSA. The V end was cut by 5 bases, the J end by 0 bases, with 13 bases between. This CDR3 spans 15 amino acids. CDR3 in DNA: TGTGCCAGCAGCAAACAACTGACAGTGAACACTGAAGCTTTCTTT. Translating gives CASSKQLTVNTEAFF. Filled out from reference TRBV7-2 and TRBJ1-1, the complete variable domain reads GAGVSQSPSNKVTEKGKDVELRCDPISGHTALYWYRQSLGQGLEFLIYFQGNSAPDKSGLPSDRFSAERTGGSVSTLTIQRTQQEDSAVYLCASSKQLTVNTEAFFGQGTRLTVV.

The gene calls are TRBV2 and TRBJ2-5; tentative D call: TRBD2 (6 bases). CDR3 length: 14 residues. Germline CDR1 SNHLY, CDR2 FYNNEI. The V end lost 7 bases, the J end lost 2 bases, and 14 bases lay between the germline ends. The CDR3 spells CASKAGAQQETQYF. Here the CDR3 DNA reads TGTGCCAGCAAAGCGGGTGCCCAACAAGAGACCCAGTACTTC. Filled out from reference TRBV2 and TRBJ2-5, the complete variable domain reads EPEVTQTPSHQVTQMGQEVILRCVPISNHLYFYWYRQILGQKVEFLVSFYNNEISEKSEIFDDQFSVERPDGSNFTLKIRSTKLEDSAMYFCASKAGAQQETQYFGPGTRLLVL.

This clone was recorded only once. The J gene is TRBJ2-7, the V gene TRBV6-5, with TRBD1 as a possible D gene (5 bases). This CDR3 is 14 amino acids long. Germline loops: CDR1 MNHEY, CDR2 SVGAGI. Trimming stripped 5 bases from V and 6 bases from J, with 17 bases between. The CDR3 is CASSVDSLESEQYF. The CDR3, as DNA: TGTGCCAGCAGTGTCGACAGTTTGGAAAGCGAGCAGTACTTC.

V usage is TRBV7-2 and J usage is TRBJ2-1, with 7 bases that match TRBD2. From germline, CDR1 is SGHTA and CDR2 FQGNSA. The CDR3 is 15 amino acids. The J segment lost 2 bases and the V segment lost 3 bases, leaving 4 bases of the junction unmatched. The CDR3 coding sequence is TGTGCCAGCAGCTTCGGCGGGAGCACCTACAATGAGCAGTTCTTC. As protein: CASSFGGSTYNEQFF.

The CDR3 DNA is TGCAGCGTGGGCGGACAGGCCGCGGGGGATACGCAGTATTTT. As protein: CSVGGQAAGDTQYF. The genes are TRBV29-1 and TRBJ2-3, with D possibly matching TRBD1 (7 bases). Trimming left V 6 bases short and J 6 bases short, with 19 bases between. From germline, CDR1 is SQVTM and CDR2 ANQGSEA. The CDR3 consists of 14 residues.

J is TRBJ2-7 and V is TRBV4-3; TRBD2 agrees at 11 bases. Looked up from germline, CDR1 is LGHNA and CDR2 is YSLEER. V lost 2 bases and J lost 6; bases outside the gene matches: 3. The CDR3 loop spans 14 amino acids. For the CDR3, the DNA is TGCGCCAGCAGCCAAACGGGACTAGCGGTCGAGCAGTACTTC. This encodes CASSQTGLAVEQYF.

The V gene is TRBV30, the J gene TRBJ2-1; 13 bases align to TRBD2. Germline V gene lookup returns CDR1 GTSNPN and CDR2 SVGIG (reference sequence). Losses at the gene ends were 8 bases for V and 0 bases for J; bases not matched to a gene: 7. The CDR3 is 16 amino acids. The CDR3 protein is CAAGLAGSSSYNEQFF. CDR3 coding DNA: TGTGCCGCGGGACTAGCGGGATCAAGCTCCTACAATGAGCAGTTCTTC.

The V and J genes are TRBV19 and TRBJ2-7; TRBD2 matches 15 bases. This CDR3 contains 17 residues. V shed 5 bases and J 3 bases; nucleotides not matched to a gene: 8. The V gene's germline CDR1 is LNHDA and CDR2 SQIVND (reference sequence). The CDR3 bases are TGTGCCAGTAGTCCAGGACTAGCGGGAGGGACTTTCTACGAGCAGTACTTC. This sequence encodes CASSPGLAGGTFYEQYF.

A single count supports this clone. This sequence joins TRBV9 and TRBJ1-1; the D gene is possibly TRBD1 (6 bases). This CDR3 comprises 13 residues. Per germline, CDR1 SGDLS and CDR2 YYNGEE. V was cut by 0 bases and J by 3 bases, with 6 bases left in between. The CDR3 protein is CASSVGQDTEAFF. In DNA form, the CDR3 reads TGTGCCAGCAGCGTAGGACAGGACACTGAAGCTTTCTTT. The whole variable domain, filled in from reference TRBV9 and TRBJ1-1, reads DSGVTQTPKHLITATGQRVTLRCSPRSGDLSVYWYQQSLDQGLQFLIQYYNGEERAKGNILERFSAQQFPDLHSELNLSSLELGDSALYFCASSVGQDTEAFFGQGTRLTVV.